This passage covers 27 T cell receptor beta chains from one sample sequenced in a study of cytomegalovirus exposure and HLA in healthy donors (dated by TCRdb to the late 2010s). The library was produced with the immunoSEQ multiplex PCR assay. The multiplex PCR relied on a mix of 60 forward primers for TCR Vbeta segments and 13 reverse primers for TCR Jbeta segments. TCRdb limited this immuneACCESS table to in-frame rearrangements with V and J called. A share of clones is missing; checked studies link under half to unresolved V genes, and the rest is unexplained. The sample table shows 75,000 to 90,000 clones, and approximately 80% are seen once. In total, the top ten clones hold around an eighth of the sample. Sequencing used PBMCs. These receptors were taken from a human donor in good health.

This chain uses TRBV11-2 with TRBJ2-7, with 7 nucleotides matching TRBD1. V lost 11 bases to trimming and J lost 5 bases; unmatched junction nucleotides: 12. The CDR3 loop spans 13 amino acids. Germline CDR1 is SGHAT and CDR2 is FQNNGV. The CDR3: CAARQGWSDEQYF. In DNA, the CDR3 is TGTGCCGCCCGACAGGGATGGAGCGACGAGCAGTACTTC.

The CDR3 loop reads CASSPASGGSSYEQYF. Written as DNA, the CDR3 is TGTGCCAGCAGCCCCGCTAGCGGGGGGAGCTCCTACGAGCAGTACTTC. The chain recombines TRBV5-4 with TRBJ2-7, with 11 nucleotides matching TRBD2. Germline V gene lookup returns CDR1 SGHNT and CDR2 YYREEE (reference sequence). V lost 4 bases and J lost 0; bases outside the gene matches: 6. This CDR3 has 16 amino acids.

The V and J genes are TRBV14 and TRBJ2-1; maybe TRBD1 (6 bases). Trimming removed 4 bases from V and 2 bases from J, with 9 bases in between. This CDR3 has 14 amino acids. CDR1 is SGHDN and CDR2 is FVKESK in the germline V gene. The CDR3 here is CASSPQGTYNEQFF. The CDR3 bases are TGTGCCAGCAGCCCCCAGGGGACCTACAATGAGCAGTTCTTC.

CDR3: CASSLAPWGGDTDTQYF. In nucleotides, the CDR3 is TGTGCCAGCAGCTTAGCCCCATGGGGGGGGGACACAGATACGCAGTATTTT. The chain combines TRBV7-9 with TRBJ2-3; TRBD2 matches 7 bases. Germline V gene data show CDR1 as SEHNR and CDR2 as FQNEAQ (reference sequence). V lost 0 bases and J lost 2; bases outside the gene matches: 8. The CDR3 contains 17 residues.

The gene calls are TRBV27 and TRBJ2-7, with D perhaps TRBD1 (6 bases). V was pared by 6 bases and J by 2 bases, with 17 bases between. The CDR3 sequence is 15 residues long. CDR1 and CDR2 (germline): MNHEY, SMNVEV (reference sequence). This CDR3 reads CASRNYRDPTYEQYF. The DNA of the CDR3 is TGTGCCAGCAGGAACTACAGGGACCCTACCTACGAGCAGTACTTC.

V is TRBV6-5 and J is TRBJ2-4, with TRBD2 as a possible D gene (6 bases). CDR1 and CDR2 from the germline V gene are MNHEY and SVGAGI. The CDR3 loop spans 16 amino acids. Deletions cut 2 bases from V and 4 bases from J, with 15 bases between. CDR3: CASSYVRPSGKNIQYF. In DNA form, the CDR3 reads TGTGCCAGCAGTTACGTACGGCCCAGCGGGAAAAACATTCAGTACTTC.

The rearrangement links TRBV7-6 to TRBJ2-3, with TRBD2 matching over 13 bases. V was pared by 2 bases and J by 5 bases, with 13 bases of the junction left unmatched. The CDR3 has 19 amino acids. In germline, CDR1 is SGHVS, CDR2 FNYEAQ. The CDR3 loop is CASSLNVGRTSGGIDTQYF. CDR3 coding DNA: TGTGCCAGCAGCTTAAACGTCGGGAGGACTAGCGGGGGTATAGATACGCAGTATTTT.

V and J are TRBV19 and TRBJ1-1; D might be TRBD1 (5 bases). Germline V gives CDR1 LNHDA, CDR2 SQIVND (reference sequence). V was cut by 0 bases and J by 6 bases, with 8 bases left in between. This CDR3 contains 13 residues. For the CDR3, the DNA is TGTGCCAGTAGTATAGAAGGAGGGGCTGAAGCTTTCTTT. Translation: CASSIEGGAEAFF.

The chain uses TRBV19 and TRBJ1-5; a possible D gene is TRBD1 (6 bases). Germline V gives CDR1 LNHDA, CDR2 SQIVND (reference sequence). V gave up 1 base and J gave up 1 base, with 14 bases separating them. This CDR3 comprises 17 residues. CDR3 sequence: CASSIAGGRGSNQPQHF. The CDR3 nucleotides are TGTGCCAGTAGTATAGCCGGGGGGCGAGGGAGCAATCAGCCCCAGCATTTT.

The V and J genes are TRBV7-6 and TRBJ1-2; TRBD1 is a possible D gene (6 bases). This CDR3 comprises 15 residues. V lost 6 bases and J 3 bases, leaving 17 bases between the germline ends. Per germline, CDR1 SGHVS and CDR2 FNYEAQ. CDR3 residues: CASSPTSGAHYGYTF. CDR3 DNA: TGTGCCAGCAGTCCTACGTCAGGGGCTCACTATGGCTACACCTTC.

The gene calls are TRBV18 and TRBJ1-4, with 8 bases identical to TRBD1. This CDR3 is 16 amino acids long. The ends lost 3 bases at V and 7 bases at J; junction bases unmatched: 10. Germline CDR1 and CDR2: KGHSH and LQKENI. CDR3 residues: CASSPNPTGVSEKLFF. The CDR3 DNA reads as TGTGCCAGCTCACCGAACCCGACAGGGGTCAGTGAAAAACTGTTTTTT.

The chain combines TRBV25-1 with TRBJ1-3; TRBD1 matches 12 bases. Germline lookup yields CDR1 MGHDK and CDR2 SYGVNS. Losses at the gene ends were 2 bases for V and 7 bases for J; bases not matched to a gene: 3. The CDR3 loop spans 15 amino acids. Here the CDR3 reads CASSEGTGGKNTIYF. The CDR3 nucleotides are TGTGCCAGCAGTGAAGGGACAGGGGGCAAGAACACCATATATTTT.

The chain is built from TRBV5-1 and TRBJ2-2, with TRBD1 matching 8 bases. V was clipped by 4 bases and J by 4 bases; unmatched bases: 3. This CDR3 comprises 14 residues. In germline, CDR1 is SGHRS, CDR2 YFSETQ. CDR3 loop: CASSPDRATGELFF. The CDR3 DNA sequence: TGCGCCAGCAGCCCGGACAGGGCCACCGGGGAGCTGTTTTTT. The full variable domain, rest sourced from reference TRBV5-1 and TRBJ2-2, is KAGVTQTPRYLIKTRGQQVTLSCSPISGHRSVSWYQQTPGQGLQFLFEYFSETQRNKGNFPGRFSGRQFSNSRSEMNVSTLELGDSALYLCASSPDRATGELFFGEGSRLTVL.

The CDR3 region is CASSGKRQDRGLGTDTQYF. The CDR3 DNA reads as TGTGCCAGCAGTGGTAAGCGTCAGGACAGGGGGCTGGGCACAGATACGCAGTATTTT. V is TRBV6-1 and J is TRBJ2-3; 11 bases are a match to TRBD1. The germline CDR1 and CDR2 sequences are MNHNS and SASEGT. Germline trimming cut 4 bases from V and 1 base from J; bases unmatched to any gene: 13. The CDR3 covers 19 residues.

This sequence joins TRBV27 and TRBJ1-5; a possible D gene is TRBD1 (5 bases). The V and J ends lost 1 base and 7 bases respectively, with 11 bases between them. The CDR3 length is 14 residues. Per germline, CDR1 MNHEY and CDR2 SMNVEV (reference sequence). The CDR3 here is CASSLYQGGQPQHF. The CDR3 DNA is TGTGCCAGCAGTTTATATCAGGGAGGGCAGCCCCAGCATTTT.

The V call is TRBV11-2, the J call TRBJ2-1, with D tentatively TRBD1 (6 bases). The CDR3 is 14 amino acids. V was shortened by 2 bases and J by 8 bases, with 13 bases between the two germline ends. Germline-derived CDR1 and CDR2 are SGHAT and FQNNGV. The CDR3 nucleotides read TGTGCCAGCAGCTTAATCCAGGGGTGGGATGAGCAGTTCTTC. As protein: CASSLIQGWDEQFF.

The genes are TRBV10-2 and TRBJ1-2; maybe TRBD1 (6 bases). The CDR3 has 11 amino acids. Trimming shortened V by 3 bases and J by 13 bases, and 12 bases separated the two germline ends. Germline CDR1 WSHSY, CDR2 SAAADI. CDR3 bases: TGCGCCAGCAGTGATTTGGGGGCCGGCACCTTC. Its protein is CASSDLGAGTF.

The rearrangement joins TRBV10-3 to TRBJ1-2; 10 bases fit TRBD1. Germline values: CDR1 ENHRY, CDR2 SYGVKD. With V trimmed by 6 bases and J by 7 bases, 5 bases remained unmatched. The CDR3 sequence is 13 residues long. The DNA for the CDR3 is TGTGCCATCAGCCCGGGACAGGGGTTTGGCTACACCTTC. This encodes CAISPGQGFGYTF.

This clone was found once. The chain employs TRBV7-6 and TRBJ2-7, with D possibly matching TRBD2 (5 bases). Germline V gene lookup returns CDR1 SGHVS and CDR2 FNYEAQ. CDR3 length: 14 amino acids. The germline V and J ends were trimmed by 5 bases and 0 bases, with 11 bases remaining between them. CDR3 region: CASSISGSSYEQYF. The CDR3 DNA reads TGTGCCAGCAGCATCAGCGGAAGCTCCTACGAGCAGTACTTC.

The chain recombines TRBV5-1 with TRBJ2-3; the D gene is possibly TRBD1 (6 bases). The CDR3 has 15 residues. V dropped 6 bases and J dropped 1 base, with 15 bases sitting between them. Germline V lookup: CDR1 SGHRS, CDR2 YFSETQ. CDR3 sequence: CASTTRAGGTDTQYF. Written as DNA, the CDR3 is TGCGCCAGCACCACCCGGGCAGGGGGCACAGATACGCAGTATTTT.

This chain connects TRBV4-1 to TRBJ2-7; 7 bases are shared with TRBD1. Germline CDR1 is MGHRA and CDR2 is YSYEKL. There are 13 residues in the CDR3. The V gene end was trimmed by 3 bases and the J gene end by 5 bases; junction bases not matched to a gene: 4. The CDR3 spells CASSQRDSHEQYF. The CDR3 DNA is TGCGCCAGCAGCCAGAGGGACAGCCACGAGCAGTACTTC.

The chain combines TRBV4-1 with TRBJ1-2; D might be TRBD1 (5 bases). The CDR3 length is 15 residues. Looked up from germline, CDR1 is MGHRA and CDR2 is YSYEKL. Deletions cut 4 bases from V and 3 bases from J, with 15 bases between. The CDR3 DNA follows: TGCGCCAGCAGCCCTATAGGGAGGGGAGACTATGGCTACACCTTC. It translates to CASSPIGRGDYGYTF.

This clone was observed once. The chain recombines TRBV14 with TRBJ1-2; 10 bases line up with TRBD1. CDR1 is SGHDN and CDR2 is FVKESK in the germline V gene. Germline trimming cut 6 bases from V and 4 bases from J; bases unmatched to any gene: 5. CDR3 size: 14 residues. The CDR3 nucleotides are TGTGCCAGCAGGCGGACAGGGGGGAGCTATGGCTACACCTTC. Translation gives CASRRTGGSYGYTF.

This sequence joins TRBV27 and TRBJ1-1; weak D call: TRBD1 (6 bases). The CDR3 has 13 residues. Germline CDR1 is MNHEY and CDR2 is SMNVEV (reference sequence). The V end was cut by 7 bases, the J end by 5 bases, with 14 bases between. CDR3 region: CASIEQGWTEAFF. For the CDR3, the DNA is TGTGCCAGCATCGAGCAGGGGTGGACTGAAGCTTTCTTT.

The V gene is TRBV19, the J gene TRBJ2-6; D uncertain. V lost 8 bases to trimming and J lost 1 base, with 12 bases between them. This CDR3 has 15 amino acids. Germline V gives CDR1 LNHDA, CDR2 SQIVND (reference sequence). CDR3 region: CASSTHNSGANVLTF. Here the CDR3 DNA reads TGTGCCAGTTCGACTCACAATTCTGGGGCCAACGTCCTGACTTTC.

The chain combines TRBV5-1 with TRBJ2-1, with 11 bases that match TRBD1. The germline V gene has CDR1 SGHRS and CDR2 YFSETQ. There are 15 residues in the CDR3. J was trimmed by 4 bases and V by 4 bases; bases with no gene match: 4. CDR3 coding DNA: TGCGCCAGCAGCGGGGGACAGGGGGTATACAATGAGCAGTTCTTC. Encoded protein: CASSGGQGVYNEQFF.

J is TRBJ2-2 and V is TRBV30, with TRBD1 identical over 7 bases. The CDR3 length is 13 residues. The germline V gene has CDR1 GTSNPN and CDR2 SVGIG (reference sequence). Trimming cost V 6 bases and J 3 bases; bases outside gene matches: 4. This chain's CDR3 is CACQRGHTGELFF. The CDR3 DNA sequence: TGTGCCTGCCAGAGGGGGCACACCGGGGAGCTGTTTTTT.